The present entry profiles one T cell receptor (beta chain) with its context. Its antigen remains unidentified. The record has no base qualities; no much larger clone is one base away. Genomic DNA was isolated from the sorted cells so that the TCRbeta CDR3 region could be sequenced. The immunoSEQ Assay was used for sequencing of TCRbeta CDR3 regions. TCRdb carries this immuneACCESS record with in-frame sequences only. Its versions omit some clonotypes, under half of them owing to an unresolved V gene in the studies checked, with the rest unexplained. The sample table contains around 150,000 clones; only one count was recorded for 75% to 95% of them. Approximately 1.1% of the sample comes from the top ten. Patients with a history of autoimmune disease or receiving systemic immunosuppression were excluded from the trial. Peripheral blood for TCR sequencing was collected from all dose cohorts at baseline, on cycle 4 day 1, and on cycle 7 day 1. The samples were taken from a phase I, first-in-human, multicenter, open-label dose-escalation trial of ivuxolimab. Adults with locally advanced or metastatic melanoma, renal cell carcinoma, hepatocellular carcinoma or head and neck squamous cell carcinoma were enrolled in the trial. CD4+ and CD8+ T cells were sorted separately from peripheral blood before TCR sequencing.

These data originate in a study of OX40 agonist ivuxolimab in advanced cancers. Notes on the research overall: Ivuxolimab was a fully human IgG2 agonistic monoclonal antibody targeting the costimulatory receptor OX40 (CD134). Peripheral TCRbeta sequencing aimed to test whether ivuxolimab altered TCR sequence diversity and caused clonal T-cell expansion. A male proportion of almost 85% and a mean age of 60 years, ranging from 23 to 79, were recorded for the dose-escalation cohort. Partial responses were achieved by three dose-escalation patients, of whom one had hepatocellular carcinoma and two had cutaneous melanoma. Among the 52 dose-escalation patients, around 20 had hepatocellular carcinoma, around 15 melanoma, 9 renal cell carcinoma and 9 head and neck cancer. Patients were allowed to have had prior anti-PD-1, anti-PD-L1 or anti-CTLA-4 therapy, and 40% to 45% of the dose-escalation patients had previously received checkpoint inhibitors. Intravenous ivuxolimab was administered to patients every 2 weeks at six dose levels: 0.01, 0.1, 0.3, 1.5, 3 and 10 mg/kg. The paper covers the monotherapy dose-escalation part of the phase I ivuxolimab trial, which included N = 52 patients. Findings and caveats that apply to the study as a whole: After ivuxolimab, more expanded clones were found on average in CD8+ T cells than in CD4+ T cells. Partial responders in the 0.1-3.0 mg/kg groups had among the lowest normalized peripheral clonal expansion, especially among CD8+ T cells. Low levels of normalized T-cell clonal expansion were also shown by some nonresponding patients. At doses of 0.1 to 3.0 mg/kg, clonal expansion of both CD4+ and CD8+ T cells in blood was seen between baseline and week 6. The antigen specificity of the peripheral T cells that underwent clonal expansion was not determined.

Between the V and J ends, shortened by 5 bases and 1 base respectively, the junction contains 15 bases. The CDR3 holds 15 amino acids from the cysteine to the phenylalanine. Left in the record is the CDR3 DNA by itself, 45 bases read in frame from the first base. CDR1 and CDR2 (SNHLY, FYNNEI) derive from the germline V gene. The rearranged segments are TRBV2 and TRBJ2-7; the D gene is perhaps TRBD2, on 5 matching bases. The clonotype comes from an adult with an advanced solid tumor such as melanoma, head and neck, liver or kidney cancer. The starting material was CD4+ or CD8+ T cells sorted from blood, obtained in a trial of the OX40 agonist ivuxolimab. The CDR3 amino acid sequence is: CASSLLEVVSYEQYF. The bases are TGTGCCAGCAGTTTACTAGAAGTAGTATCCTACGAGCAGTACTTC.